The 11 T cell receptor beta chains in this list originate from one sample, sequenced in a study of CD4 T cells in relation to SARS-CoV-2 and coronaviruses. TCRdb's copy holds only in-frame clones and misses some; the assay was immunoSEQ multiplex PCR. The repertoire holds fewer than 25,000 clones, with over 70% as singletons. Before the COVID-19 pandemic, during about 2011-2019, CD4+ T cells were taken from unexposed donors. CD4+ T cells were isolated from the cells after about 11 days of culture. These receptors are not linked to any known antigen. Sequenced input: CD4+ T cells from PBMCs, cultured in vitro. Receptors were obtained from a human donor in good health.

This chain uses TRBV3-1 (or the pseudogene TRBV3-2) with TRBJ2-2; D is undetermined. The CDR3 spans 13 residues. V dropped 1 base and J dropped 6 bases, with 6 bases sitting between them. CDR1 is LGHDT and CDR2 is YNNKEL in the germline V gene (reference sequence). CDR3 sequence (DNA): TGTGCCAGCAGCCAAGTCGATCCCGGGGAGCTGTTTTTT. It is translated as CASSQVDPGELFF.

The chain recombines TRBV19 with TRBJ1-2; TRBD1 might be the D (6 bases). CDR3 length equals 14 residues. The germline V gene has CDR1 LNHDA and CDR2 SQIVND (reference sequence). The V end lost 1 base, the J end lost 5 bases, and 11 bases lay between the germline ends. The CDR3 here is CASSIAQGLYGYTF. The CDR3 DNA is TGTGCCAGTAGTATAGCTCAGGGGCTTTATGGCTACACCTTC.

This chain joins TRBV20-1 and TRBJ1-2, with D maybe TRBD1 (5 bases). The CDR3 sequence is 13 residues long. Trimming shortened V by 3 bases and J by 8 bases, and 16 bases separated the two germline ends. Germline assignment: CDR1 DFQATT and CDR2 SNEGSKA (reference sequence). The CDR3 DNA is TGCAGTGCTAGTAAGTCCGGGACGGCAGGCTACACCTTC. It yields the protein CSASKSGTAGYTF.

The chain has TRBV21-1 and TRBJ1-2. TRBV21-1 is termed a pseudogene. The CDR3 totals 15 residues. In nucleotides, the CDR3 is TGTGCCAGCAGCAAATTTTCGTTCGGGGGGGGCGGCTACACCTTC. Amino acids: CASSKFSFGGGGYTF.

This clone was observed a few times. The CDR3 here is CASSAGLAGGGDTQYF. The CDR3 DNA sequence: TGTGCCAGCAGCGCCGGACTAGCGGGAGGCGGAGATACGCAGTATTTT. This chain joins TRBV7-2 and TRBJ2-3; 14 bases align to TRBD2. The CDR3 length is 16 residues. Germline CDR1 SGHTA, CDR2 FQGNSA. V lost 5 bases and J lost 5; bases outside the gene matches: 6.

Here the CDR3 reads CASSELAGGGWQETQYF. The CDR3 DNA follows: TGTGCCAGCAGTGAACTAGCGGGGGGCGGTTGGCAAGAGACCCAGTACTTC. V is TRBV25-1 and J is TRBJ2-5; TRBD2 matches 11 bases. The CDR3 runs to 17 residues. CDR1 is MGHDK, CDR2 SYGVNS, per germline. Losses at the gene ends were 2 bases for V and 2 bases for J; bases not matched to a gene: 7.

The chain links TRBV18 to TRBJ1-5; TRBD1 might be the D (6 bases). V was cut by 2 bases and J by 6 bases, with 14 bases left in between. CDR1 is KGHSH, CDR2 LQKENI, per germline. There are 15 residues in the CDR3. The CDR3 region is CASSPTGGAGQPQHF. The CDR3 DNA is TGTGCCAGCTCACCAACTGGGGGCGCGGGTCAGCCCCAGCATTTT.

This sequence joins TRBV10-3 and TRBJ1-1; the match to TRBD1 covers 7 bases. The V segment lost 2 bases and the J segment 0 bases; nucleotides outside the gene matches: 3. The CDR3 contains 15 residues. CDR1 and CDR2 (germline): ENHRY, SYGVKD. This CDR3 reads CAISEPDRVNTEAFF. CDR3 bases: TGTGCCATCAGTGAGCCCGACAGGGTGAACACTGAAGCTTTCTTT.

The chain has TRBV5-4 and TRBJ2-7; D is undetermined. The CDR3 covers 14 residues. Trimming removed 5 bases at V and 5 bases at J, with 17 bases between. The germline gives CDR1 SGHNT, CDR2 YYREEE (reference sequence). CDR3 sequence: CASRVKGKLDEQYF. As DNA, the CDR3 is TGTGCCAGCAGGGTAAAAGGGAAACTGGACGAGCAGTACTTC.

The chain uses TRBV4-1 and TRBJ1-4; possible D gene TRBD1, 5 bases. Germline V lookup: CDR1 MGHRA, CDR2 YSYEKL. The CDR3 sequence is 16 residues long. The V end lost 7 bases, the J end lost 5 bases, and 20 bases lay between the germline ends. CDR3 sequence: CASTQFQGRGNEKLFF. CDR3 DNA sequence: TGCGCCAGCACCCAGTTCCAGGGTCGAGGGAATGAAAAACTGTTTTTT.

The sample holds one count of this clone. This chain connects TRBV19 to TRBJ1-2; 8 bases fit TRBD1. The J segment lost 0 bases and the V segment lost 5 bases, leaving 14 bases of the junction unmatched. CDR1 is LNHDA and CDR2 is SQIVND in the germline V gene (reference sequence). The CDR3 loop spans 18 amino acids. CDR3 in DNA: TGTGCCAGTAGTGACCAGGGGCGGACAGGGCGGACTAACTATGGCTACACCTTC. It encodes CASSDQGRTGRTNYGYTF.